Listed below are T cell receptor beta chains from one sample, sequenced in a study of shared clonotypes between healthy human individuals. The repertoire was sequenced with immunoSEQ multiplex PCR; TCRdb's copy has only in-frame clones and lacks some. The sample holds 500,000 to 650,000 clones, around 77% seen once. Sequenced: PBMCs. The origin of the receptors is a woman between 35 and 50 years old in good health. Some clones in this sample may be carry-over from other donors' samples. Each CDR3 is given with its conserved first and last residue. A D gene is named only where the DNA matches it firmly. Not all rows give a size; the values are once, few, many and, for expanded clones, a class.

clone size: -
D gene: TRBD2
J gene: TRBJ2-1
V gene: TRBV27
CDR3 DNA: TGTGCCAGCACCCCCCTAGCGGGAGAGGAAAATGAGCAGTTCTTC
CDR3 protein: CASTPLAGEENEQFF

clone size: -
D gene: -
J gene: TRBJ2-5
V gene: TRBV13
CDR3 DNA: TGTGCCAGCGCAAGGGGGGTAGCCGAGACCCAGTACTTC
CDR3 protein: CASARGVAETQYF

clone size: -
D gene: TRBD2
J gene: TRBJ2-7
V gene: TRBV27
CDR3 DNA: TGTGCCAGCAGTTGGGGGGGGACTGGCGAGCAGTACTTC
CDR3 protein: CASSWGGTGEQYF

clone size: -
D gene: TRBD1
J gene: TRBJ1-1
V gene: TRBV5-6
CDR3 DNA: TGTGCCAGCAGCGTACAGGGGGTAGGCACTGAAGCTTTCTTT
CDR3 protein: CASSVQGVGTEAFF

clone size: -
D gene: -
J gene: TRBJ2-6
V gene: TRBV7-8
CDR3 DNA: TGTGCCAGCAGCTTTAGAACTGGGGCCAACGTCCTGACTTTC
CDR3 protein: CASSFRTGANVLTF

clone size: medium-sized
D gene: -
J gene: TRBJ2-7
V gene: TRBV2
CDR3 DNA: TGTGCCAGCAGTGAGGCGAAGCAGTACTTC
CDR3 protein: CASSEAKQYF

clone size: few
D gene: -
J gene: TRBJ2-1
V gene: TRBV10-3
CDR3 DNA: TGTGCCATCAGTGATCGAGGGGATGGCAATGAGCAGTTCTTC
CDR3 protein: CAISDRGDGNEQFF

clone size: -
D gene: TRBD2
J gene: TRBJ2-1
V gene: TRBV19
CDR3 DNA: TGTGCCAGTAGCCCAGCGGGAGGGCCCGATGAGCAGTTCTTC
CDR3 protein: CASSPAGGPDEQFF

clone size: -
D gene: -
J gene: TRBJ2-1
V gene: TRBV2
CDR3 DNA: TGTGCCAGCAGTGAAGGTAACGCAGCTTTCTACAATGAGCAGTTCTTC
CDR3 protein: CASSEGNAAFYNEQFF

clone size: once
D gene: -
J gene: TRBJ1-4
V gene: TRBV6-1
CDR3 DNA: TGTGCCAGCAGTGAAAGGCAGGCGGATACTGCAAAACTGTTTTTT
CDR3 protein: CASSERQADTAKLFF

clone size: many
D gene: -
J gene: TRBJ1-5
V gene: TRBV7-2
CDR3 DNA: TGTGCCAGCAGCTTAATTTGGGGAAGCAATCAGCCCCAGCATTTT
CDR3 protein: CASSLIWGSNQPQHF

clone size: -
D gene: TRBD2
J gene: TRBJ2-1
V gene: TRBV27
CDR3 DNA: TGTGCCAGCAGTCCCCTTGGCGGGAGCTCCTACAATGAGCAGTTCTTC
CDR3 protein: CASSPLGGSSYNEQFF

clone size: -
D gene: -
J gene: TRBJ1-1
V gene: TRBV18
CDR3 DNA: TGTGCCAGCTTAACTACAGGGTCCGCCGTGAACACTGAAGCTTTCTTT
CDR3 protein: CASLTTGSAVNTEAFF

clone size: -
D gene: TRBD1
J gene: TRBJ1-3
V gene: TRBV9
CDR3 DNA: TGTGCCAGCACGCAGGGGGAGAGCTCTGGAAACACCATATATTTT
CDR3 protein: CASTQGESSGNTIYF

clone size: -
D gene: TRBD2
J gene: TRBJ2-3
V gene: TRBV9
CDR3 DNA: TGTGCCAGCAGCCCCTGGCGGGAGGGCAAAGATACGCAGTATTTT
CDR3 protein: CASSPWREGKDTQYF

clone size: -
D gene: TRBD2
J gene: TRBJ2-2
V gene: TRBV18
CDR3 DNA: TGTGCCAGCTCACCGGGACTAGCGGTCTCGAACACCGGGGAGCTGTTTTTT
CDR3 protein: CASSPGLAVSNTGELFF